Presented here are 10 T cell receptor beta chains from one specimen sequenced in a study of regulatory T cells in long-lasting Graves disease. Time point reported: persistent/refractory GD, antithyroid drugs over 5 years with positive TRAb. TCR sequences were obtained from RNA taken from PBMCs. Arm-PCR of CDR3 regions with iRepertoire HTBI primers generated TCR beta libraries. TCRdb independently ran MiXCR on the multiplex PCR reads; one entry per CDR3 protein. Among about 660,000 distinct CDR3 sequences listed, 25% to 30% were seen once. The material sequenced was peripheral blood mononuclear cells (PBMCs), taken when the disease was refractory, from a patient treated with antithyroid drugs. Receptors originate from a female donor with Graves disease.

The sample holds a few counts of this clonotype. The rearrangement joins TRBV19 to TRBJ1-1, with D perhaps TRBD1 (5 bases). CDR1 and CDR2 from the germline V gene are LNHDA and SQIVND (reference sequence). V was shortened by 3 bases and J by 4 bases, with 9 bases between the two germline ends. The CDR3 extends over 13 amino acids. The CDR3 nucleotides read TGTGCCAGTAGTATGACGGGGCGCACTGAAGCTTTCTTT. This codes for CASSMTGRTEAFF.

This clonotype was detected only a few times. The chain employs TRBV12-3 or TRBV12-4 and TRBJ2-7; TRBD2 matches at 10 bases. The CDR3 covers 12 residues. The V and J ends lost 6 bases and 7 bases, in that order; junction bases with no gene match: 3. CDR3: CASRLAGEEQYF. For the CDR3, the DNA is TGTGCCAGCAGGCTAGCGGGAGAAGAGCAGTACTTC.

This clonotype was counted a few times. The rearrangement links TRBV27 to TRBJ1-3; possibly TRBD1 for D (5 bases). The CDR3 covers 14 residues. The ends were cut back, 3 bases at V and 4 bases at J, with 10 bases in the middle. Germline CDR1 and CDR2: MNHEY and SMNVEV (reference sequence). CDR3 loop: CASSFTRDGNTIYF. The CDR3 nucleotides read TGTGCCAGCAGTTTTACTAGGGACGGAAACACCATATATTTT.

Ten or more counts support this clonotype. The chain joins TRBV28 to TRBJ2-5; D is unresolved. Trimming shortened V by 5 bases and J by 1 base, and 8 bases separated the two germline ends. The germline gives CDR1 MDHEN, CDR2 SYDVKM. The CDR3 is 13 amino acids. This CDR3 is CASSGRSQETQYF. CDR3 DNA sequence: TGTGCCAGCAGTGGACGGTCCCAAGAGACCCAGTACTTC.

This chain links TRBV6-1 with TRBJ1-6; D is unresolved. Per the germline V gene, CDR1 is MNHNS and CDR2 is SASEGT. V dropped 4 bases and J dropped 7 bases, with 11 bases sitting between them. The CDR3 has 14 amino acids. For the CDR3, the DNA is TGTGCCAGCAGTGCTCGGGGAACCAATTCACCCCTCCACTTT. As protein: CASSARGTNSPLHF.

J is TRBJ2-6 and V is TRBV6-1; 7 positions match TRBD2. This CDR3 comprises 19 residues. Per germline, CDR1 MNHNS and CDR2 SASEGT. V trimming: 6 bases; J trimming: 2 bases; junction bases outside the gene matches: 16. Here the CDR3 DNA reads TGTGCCAGCAGGTCTAGCGGTGGGGAGCGGCGAACTGGGGCCAACGTCCTGACTTTC. Residues: CASRSSGGERRTGANVLTF.

The chain joins TRBV27 to TRBJ1-1, with D possibly TRBD1 on 6 matching bases. Germline V gene lookup returns CDR1 MNHEY and CDR2 SMNVEV (reference sequence). V lost 1 base and J lost 3, with 12 bases in between. The CDR3 contains 15 residues. CDR3 amino acids: CASSLYGGPDTEAFF. The DNA of the CDR3 is TGTGCCAGCAGTTTATACGGGGGGCCCGACACTGAAGCTTTCTTT.

V and J are TRBV29-1 and TRBJ1-6, with 8 bases fitting TRBD1. In germline, CDR1 is SQVTM, CDR2 ANQGSEA. The CDR3 consists of 15 residues. The V and J ends lost 6 bases and 0 bases, in that order; junction bases with no gene match: 4. CDR3 in amino acids: CSVRTGSSYNSPLHF. CDR3 nucleotides: TGCAGCGTCAGGACAGGGAGCTCCTATAATTCACCCCTCCACTTT. The complete variable domain, with remaining parts taken from reference TRBV29-1 and TRBJ1-6, reads SAVISQKPSRDICQRGTSLTIQCQVDSQVTMMFWYRQQPGQSLTLIATANQGSEATYESGFVIDKFPISRPNLTFSTLTVSNMSPEDSSIYLCSVRTGSSYNSPLHFGNGTRLTVT.

This clonotype was counted between two and nine times. V usage is TRBV15 and J usage is TRBJ1-2, with 8 bases fitting TRBD1. The CDR3 is 16 residues long. Germline trimming cut 5 bases from V and 8 bases from J; bases unmatched to any gene: 16. CDR1 and CDR2 from the germline V gene are LNHNV and YYDKDF (reference sequence). The CDR3 DNA sequence: TGTGCCACCAGCGTAAGACAGGGGTCTCCTCGGAGAGGCTACACCTTC. Its translation: CATSVRQGSPRRGYTF.

This clonotype was counted only a few times. The chain couples TRBV29-1 to TRBJ1-1; no clear D gene. V lost 6 bases to trimming and J lost 0 bases, with 8 bases between them. CDR1 and CDR2 (germline): SQVTM, ANQGSEA. The CDR3 totals 12 residues. In DNA form, the CDR3 reads TGCAGCGTAAAGGGTATGAACACTGAAGCTTTCTTT. Its protein is CSVKGMNTEAFF. The full variable domain, completed using reference TRBV29-1 and TRBJ1-1, is SAVISQKPSRDICQRGTSLTIQCQVDSQVTMMFWYRQQPGQSLTLIATANQGSEATYESGFVIDKFPISRPNLTFSTLTVSNMSPEDSSIYLCSVKGMNTEAFFGQGTRLTVV.